What follows are 27 T cell receptor beta chains derived from one specimen sequenced in a study of cytomegalovirus exposure and HLA in healthy donors. PCR involved 60 Vbeta and 13 Jbeta primers. Profiling relied on immunoSEQ multiplex PCR, and the TCRdb table lists in-frame clones only, not all of them. The sample yields about 180,000 clones, around 75% seen once. What was sequenced was PBMCs. The origin of the receptors is a male donor in good health and CMV-seronegative.

The CDR3: CASSLAGEWTGELFF. The CDR3 DNA is TGTGCCAGCAGTTTGGCGGGAGAGTGGACCGGGGAGCTGTTTTTT. The rearrangement uses TRBV28 and TRBJ2-2; TRBD2 agrees at 7 bases. V dropped 3 bases and J dropped 5; count of bases not matched to a gene: 6. Germline assignment: CDR1 MDHEN and CDR2 SYDVKM. This CDR3 has 15 residues.

The chain couples TRBV5-1 to TRBJ2-1; 11 nucleotides agree with TRBD2. The CDR3 totals 14 residues. With 4 bases clipped from V and 15 bases from J, the junction kept 12 bases outside the gene matches. Germline V gene sequence: CDR1 SGHRS, CDR2 YFSETQ. As DNA, the CDR3 is TGCGCCAGCAGCCCTCCCGGGACTAGCGGAGGTGGGTTCTTC. Protein sequence: CASSPPGTSGGGFF.

The J gene is TRBJ1-5, the V gene TRBV11-2, with D hard to call. This CDR3 has 15 amino acids. Germline CDR1 SGHAT, CDR2 FQNNGV. Trimming took off 0 bases at V and 2 bases at J, with 8 bases between the two ends. The CDR3 sequence is CASSLDRRGNQPQHF. Here the CDR3 DNA reads TGTGCCAGCAGCTTAGATCGGAGGGGCAATCAGCCCCAGCATTTT. Drawing the rest from reference TRBV11-2 and TRBJ1-5, the complete variable domain is EAGVAQSPRYKIIEKRQSVAFWCNPISGHATLYWYQQILGQGPKLLIQFQNNGVVDDSQLPKDRFSAERLKGVDSTLKIQPAKLEDSAVYLCASSLDRRGNQPQHFGDGTRLSIL.

This clone has just a few counts. In DNA, the CDR3 is TGCGCCAGCAGCGCCGAACTATCGTACAATGAGCAGTTCTTC. As protein: CASSAELSYNEQFF. The chain couples TRBV5-1 to TRBJ2-1; D is uncertain. This CDR3 is 14 amino acids long. V lost 4 bases and J lost 4, with 12 bases in between. Per germline, CDR1 SGHRS and CDR2 YFSETQ.

This clone was observed once. V usage is TRBV6-4 and J usage is TRBJ2-7; possibly TRBD2 for D (5 bases). Trimming took off 0 bases at V and 0 bases at J, with 15 bases between the two ends. Germline values: CDR1 MRHNA, CDR2 SNTAGT. The CDR3 spans 17 residues. CDR3 residues: CASSDSTVAGLSYEQYF. Here the CDR3 DNA reads TGTGCCAGCAGTGACTCGACCGTAGCAGGACTCTCCTACGAGCAGTACTTC.

CDR3: CASSIAAGWTSGRYDNEQFF. The CDR3 region has the DNA TGTGCCAGTAGTATAGCTGCTGGTTGGACTAGCGGGAGGTATGACAATGAGCAGTTCTTC. The chain has TRBV19 and TRBJ2-1; TRBD2 agrees at 14 bases. V shed 1 base, J shed 5 bases, and the junction held 13 bases outside the gene matches. This CDR3 spans 20 amino acids. Germline V lookup: CDR1 LNHDA, CDR2 SQIVND (reference sequence).

This clone was detected a few times. V is TRBV30 and J is TRBJ1-5, with 8 bases aligning to TRBD1. V was pared by 3 bases and J by 6 bases, with 10 bases of the junction left unmatched. The CDR3 has 15 residues. Germline CDR1 is GTSNPN and CDR2 is SVGIG (reference sequence). The CDR3 DNA is TGTGCCTGGAGACTCTCAGGGGGCGGGGGTCAGCCCCAGCATTTT. Protein product: CAWRLSGGGGQPQHF.

The CDR3 DNA reads TGTGCCAGCATGGGGGCAGGCTCCTACGAGCAGTACTTC. Its translation is CASMGAGSYEQYF. The chain uses TRBV2 and TRBJ2-7, with a tentative D call TRBD1 (6 bases). V was pared by 7 bases and J by 0 bases, with 10 bases between. This CDR3 region has 13 residues. Germline assignment: CDR1 SNHLY and CDR2 FYNNEI.

The rearrangement uses TRBV30 and TRBJ2-7; TRBD2 agrees at 10 bases. Germline V gives CDR1 GTSNPN, CDR2 SVGIG (reference sequence). The CDR3 extends over 13 amino acids. The junction had 10 bases not matched to a gene; V was cut back by 5 bases and J by 9 bases. CDR3 in amino acids: CAWGWASGSGQYF. DNA for the CDR3: TGTGCCTGGGGCTGGGCTAGCGGGAGCGGGCAGTACTTC.

V gene TRBV28 combines with J gene TRBJ1-1, with 7 positions matching TRBD1. Germline CDR1 reads MDHEN; CDR2 reads SYDVKM. The CDR3 loop spans 15 amino acids. J lost 1 base, V lost 6 bases, and 8 bases had no gene match. CDR3 nucleotides: TGTGCCAGCAGGCAACCAGGGGGACAGAACACTGAAGCTTTCTTT. This translates into CASRQPGGQNTEAFF.

The chain recombines TRBV10-1 with TRBJ2-1; 7 nucleotides line up with TRBD1. Losses at the gene ends were 4 bases for V and 10 bases for J; bases not matched to a gene: 10. The CDR3 runs to 14 residues. Germline CDR1 is WNHNN and CDR2 is SYGVQD (reference sequence). The CDR3 region has the DNA TGCGCCAGCAGTGGGACAGGCGAGGCAGGCGAGCAGTTCTTC. Translating it yields CASSGTGEAGEQFF.

This clone was counted once. The chain is built from TRBV30 and TRBJ1-1; TRBD1 might be the D (6 bases). The germline V gene has CDR1 GTSNPN and CDR2 SVGIG (reference sequence). CDR3 length: 13 residues. V lost 7 bases and J lost 6, with 18 bases in between. The CDR3 is CAYLPGGRAEAFF. The CDR3 region has the DNA TGTGCCTACCTGCCCGGGGGGCGGGCTGAAGCTTTCTTT.

The chain employs TRBV28 and TRBJ2-2; weak D call: TRBD2 (5 bases). CDR3 length equals 16 residues. Trimming shortened V by 5 bases and J by 2 bases, and 15 bases separated the two germline ends. The germline gives CDR1 MDHEN, CDR2 SYDVKM. The CDR3 is CASSRSGTDNTGELFF. The CDR3 bases are TGTGCCAGCAGTCGCAGCGGAACCGATAACACCGGGGAGCTGTTTTTT.

Here the CDR3 DNA reads TGCGCCAGCAGCCAAGAAGGCAGACAGAGCACAGATACGCAGTATTTT. This encodes CASSQEGRQSTDTQYF. This chain uses TRBV4-3 with TRBJ2-3; TRBD1 is a possible D gene (5 bases). Germline V lookup: CDR1 LGHNA, CDR2 YSLEER. V gave up 0 bases and J gave up 0 bases, with 10 bases separating them. The CDR3 length is 16 residues.

V is TRBV18 and J is TRBJ1-5, with TRBD1 identical over 7 bases. CDR1 is KGHSH and CDR2 is LQKENI in the germline V gene. Trimming at V came to 4 bases and at J to 7 bases, leaving 7 bases not matched to a gene. The CDR3 is 14 residues long. The CDR3 loop is CASSRTGANQPQHF. The CDR3 DNA follows: TGTGCCAGCTCACGTACAGGGGCAAACCAGCCCCAGCATTTT.

The chain links TRBV7-9 to TRBJ1-5, with 8 bases aligning to TRBD1. The CDR3 extends over 14 amino acids. The J segment lost 9 bases and the V segment lost 4 bases, leaving 8 bases of the junction unmatched. Germline assignment: CDR1 SEHNR and CDR2 FQNEAQ (reference sequence). The CDR3 loop is CASSSGQGGRPQHF. CDR3 coding DNA: TGTGCCAGCAGCTCCGGACAGGGAGGGAGGCCCCAGCATTTT.

The table lists this clone with a few counts. In DNA, the CDR3 is TGCAGCGTTCGGTGGACAGGTCACAATCAGCCCCAGCATTTT. This translates into CSVRWTGHNQPQHF. V and J are TRBV29-1 and TRBJ1-5, with 7 bases that match TRBD1. The CDR3 runs 14 residues. The trim removed 5 bases at V and 3 bases at J, leaving 7 bases unmatched. Germline values: CDR1 SQVTM, CDR2 ANQGSEA.

This chain links TRBV29-1 with TRBJ2-7, with 12 bases fitting TRBD2. Germline V lookup: CDR1 SQVTM, CDR2 ANQGSEA. With V trimmed by 1 base and J by 3 bases, 7 bases remained unmatched. This CDR3 has 16 amino acids. The CDR3 DNA is TGCAGCGTTGAAGGTGGACTAGCGGGGAGTTACTACGAGCAGTACTTC. As protein: CSVEGGLAGSYYEQYF.

This clone turned up a few times. The junction does not match germline at one end; this may be a read error. The chain recombines TRBV7-9 with TRBJ2-5; 15 bases fit TRBD2. CDR3 size: 15 residues. Germline V lookup: CDR1 SEHNR, CDR2 FQNEAQ (reference sequence). The CDR3 protein is CSSSRGLAGGETQYF. CDR3 DNA: TGTTCCAGCAGCCGGGGACTAGCGGGAGGAGAGACCCAGTACTTC.

This clone was recorded once. V is TRBV28 and J is TRBJ1-5; possibly TRBD1 for D (6 bases). The CDR3 loop spans 18 amino acids. CDR1 is MDHEN, CDR2 SYDVKM, per germline. V dropped 3 bases and J dropped 6 bases, with 24 bases sitting between them. CDR3 DNA: TGTGCCAGCAGTTTTACTTTAGGGGACACCCCCTTAGTTCAGCCCCAGCATTTT. Residues: CASSFTLGDTPLVQPQHF.

V usage is TRBV29-1 and J usage is TRBJ2-7; D gene unclear. The CDR3 has 13 residues. Trimming removed 4 bases from V and 6 bases from J, with 16 bases in between. Looked up from germline, CDR1 is SQVTM and CDR2 is ANQGSEA. As DNA, the CDR3 is TGCAGCGTTGGCCTAGTGACGACCAGCGAGCAGTACTTC. This translates into CSVGLVTTSEQYF.

This sequence joins TRBV6-5 and TRBJ1-2; 9 positions match TRBD1. The trim removed 7 bases at V and 5 bases at J, leaving 11 bases unmatched. CDR1 is MNHEY and CDR2 is SVGAGI in the germline V gene. This CDR3 spans 15 amino acids. The CDR3 reads CASILSPGQGYGYTF. CDR3 bases: TGTGCCAGCATCCTCTCTCCTGGACAGGGGTATGGCTACACCTTC.

The rearrangement links TRBV18 to TRBJ2-5; the D gene is possibly TRBD2 (6 bases). Germline-derived CDR1 and CDR2 are KGHSH and LQKENI. The CDR3 consists of 14 residues. V shed 3 bases and J shed 1 base, with 9 bases lying between them. The chain's CDR3 is CASSPPGAQETQYF. In DNA, the CDR3 is TGTGCCAGCTCACCGCCGGGAGCCCAAGAGACCCAGTACTTC.

This sequence joins TRBV11-3 and TRBJ2-5; D may be TRBD2 (6 bases). Germline V gives CDR1 SGHNT, CDR2 YENEEA. Between the trimmed V and J ends, which lost 4 bases and 2 bases, there was a span of 8 bases. The CDR3 spans 13 residues. The CDR3 region has the DNA TGTGCCAGCAGCTCTGCGGGGCAAGAGACCCAGTACTTC. Translation: CASSSAGQETQYF.

With respect to this clone: One junction end does not reproduce the germline sequence, and a read error may be involved. The rearrangement links TRBV7-9 to TRBJ1-5; 11 positions agree with TRBD1. This CDR3 is 16 amino acids long. Germline V gene data show CDR1 as SEHNR and CDR2 as FQNEAQ (reference sequence). The CDR3 region has the DNA TGTTCCAGCAGCCCGGGACAGGGGGGCTTGAATCAGCCCCAGCATTTT. It yields the protein CSSSPGQGGLNQPQHF. The full variable domain, rest sourced from reference TRBV7-9 and TRBJ1-5, is DTGVSQNPRHKITKRGQNVTFRCDPISEHNRLYWYRQTLGQGPEFLTYFQNEAQLEKSRLLSDRFSAERPKGSFSTLEIQRTEQGDSAMYLCSSSPGQGGLNQPQHFGDGTRLSIL.

The V gene is TRBV11-2, the J gene TRBJ2-7; the D gene is possibly TRBD1 (5 bases). The CDR3 extends over 15 amino acids. V lost 1 base, J lost 2 bases, and 12 bases lay in between. From germline, CDR1 is SGHAT and CDR2 FQNNGV. CDR3 in amino acids: CASSLGRQRTYEQYF. The CDR3 DNA is TGTGCCAGCAGCTTAGGGAGACAGAGAACCTACGAGCAGTACTTC.

This sequence joins TRBV29-1 and TRBJ2-7, with TRBD2 matching over 7 bases. The J segment lost 7 bases and the V segment lost 4 bases, leaving 1 base of the junction unmatched. Germline V gene sequence: CDR1 SQVTM, CDR2 ANQGSEA. The CDR3 consists of 10 residues. CDR3 bases: TGCAGCGTTGGGGGGGGTGAGCAGTACTTC. This gives the protein CSVGGGEQYF.